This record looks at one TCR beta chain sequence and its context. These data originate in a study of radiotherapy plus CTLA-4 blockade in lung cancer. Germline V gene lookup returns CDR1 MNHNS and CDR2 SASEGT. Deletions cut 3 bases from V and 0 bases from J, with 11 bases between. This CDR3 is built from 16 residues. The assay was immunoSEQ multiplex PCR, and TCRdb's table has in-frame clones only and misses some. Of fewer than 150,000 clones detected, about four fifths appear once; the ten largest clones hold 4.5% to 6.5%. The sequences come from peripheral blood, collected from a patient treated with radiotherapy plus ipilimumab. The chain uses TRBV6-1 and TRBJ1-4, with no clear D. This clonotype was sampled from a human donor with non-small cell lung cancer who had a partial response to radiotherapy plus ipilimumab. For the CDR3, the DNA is TGTGCCAGCAGTGAGATGACATCAGCAACTAATGAAAAACTGTTTTTT. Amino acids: CASSEMTSATNEKLFF.